These 9 T cell receptor beta chains originate from one sample sequenced in a study of CD8 T cells in Susac syndrome. A quantity of roughly 0.5 to 1 ug RNA underwent reverse transcription using random hexamers. TCRdb used MiXCR to reprocess the immunoSEQ multiplex PCR reads, holding one entry per CDR3 protein. The data contain around 80,000 distinct CDR3 sequences, approximately 95% of them singletons. Source material: CD8+ T cells from PBMCs. These TCRs come from a human donor with Susac syndrome.

The chain carries TRBV12-3 or TRBV12-4 and TRBJ2-7, with TRBD1 matching 7 bases. The trim removed 3 bases at V and 5 bases at J, leaving 4 bases unmatched. This CDR3 has 13 amino acids. The CDR3 DNA is TGTGCCAGCAGTTTGAGGCAGGGGGACGAGCAGTACTTC. It yields the protein CASSLRQGDEQYF.

The genes are TRBV7-9 and TRBJ2-7; TRBD2 matches at 14 bases. Germline V gene lookup returns CDR1 SEHNR and CDR2 FQNEAQ (reference sequence). The CDR3 covers 15 residues. Trimming removed 5 bases from V and 6 bases from J; junction bases left unmatched: 6. The CDR3 region is CASSPPGLAGVEQYF. The CDR3 region has the DNA TGTGCCAGCAGCCCACCGGGACTAGCGGGAGTCGAGCAGTACTTC.

This chain uses TRBV20-1 with TRBJ1-1, with 7 positions matching TRBD1. From germline, CDR1 is DFQATT and CDR2 SNEGSKA (reference sequence). The length of the CDR3 is 14 residues. V lost 6 bases and J lost 8; bases outside the gene matches: 15. The CDR3 coding sequence is TGCAGTGCAATTACCGGGACAGCCATTCCCGAAGCTTTCTTT. Its protein is CSAITGTAIPEAFF.

The chain joins TRBV7-2 to TRBJ1-3; D gene unclear. This CDR3 has 14 residues. V was pared by 4 bases and J by 0 bases, with 7 bases between. The germline V gene has CDR1 SGHTA and CDR2 FQGNSA. CDR3 nucleotide sequence: TGTGCCAGCAGCTACACGAGCTCTGGAAACACCATATATTTT. Translating it yields CASSYTSSGNTIYF.

This chain uses TRBV2 with TRBJ2-1; D gene ambiguous. CDR1 SNHLY and CDR2 FYNNEI come from the germline V gene. This CDR3 region has 12 residues. V was shortened by 1 base and J by 7 bases, with 5 bases between the two germline ends. Written as DNA, the CDR3 is TGTGCCAGCAGTGAAGAGGGAAATGAGCAGTTCTTC. Amino acid sequence: CASSEEGNEQFF. Full variable domain (outside the CDR3, taken from reference TRBV2 and TRBJ2-1): EPEVTQTPSHQVTQMGQEVILRCVPISNHLYFYWYRQILGQKVEFLVSFYNNEISEKSEIFDDQFSVERPDGSNFTLKIRSTKLEDSAMYFCASSEEGNEQFFGPGTRLTVL.

This clonotype was seen a single time. The chain couples TRBV29-1 to TRBJ2-1, with 9 bases aligning to TRBD2. The V and J ends lost 2 bases and 5 bases, in that order; junction bases with no gene match: 4. The CDR3 covers 14 residues. In germline, CDR1 is SQVTM, CDR2 ANQGSEA. The CDR3 region has the DNA TGCAGCGTTGAATTTGTAGCGGGGGACAATGAGCAGTTCTTC. This encodes CSVEFVAGDNEQFF.

The genes are TRBV27 and TRBJ2-1; D is uncertain. The V end lost 7 bases, the J end lost 0 bases, and 13 bases lay between the germline ends. Germline CDR1 and CDR2: MNHEY and SMNVEV (reference sequence). The CDR3 loop spans 15 amino acids. DNA for the CDR3: TGTGCCAGCACAAGACAACCGGCCTCCTACAATGAGCAGTTCTTC. Translating it yields CASTRQPASYNEQFF.

The chain uses TRBV25-1 and TRBJ1-4; no clear D gene. V was shortened by 8 bases and J by 0 bases, with 10 bases between the two germline ends. The CDR3 sequence is 14 residues long. Per the germline V gene, CDR1 is MGHDK and CDR2 is SYGVNS. The CDR3 reads CASQDPATNEKLFF. Written as DNA, the CDR3 is TGTGCCAGCCAGGATCCCGCAACTAATGAAAAACTGTTTTTT.

The V gene is TRBV7-9, the J gene TRBJ2-1; 11 bases fit TRBD2. The V gene end was trimmed by 5 bases and the J gene end by 0 bases; junction bases not matched to a gene: 9. The CDR3 extends over 18 amino acids. The V gene's germline CDR1 is SEHNR and CDR2 FQNEAQ (reference sequence). For the CDR3, the DNA is TGTGCCAGCAGCCCGACTAGCGGGATTGAAAGCTCCTACAATGAGCAGTTCTTC. Translating gives CASSPTSGIESSYNEQFF.